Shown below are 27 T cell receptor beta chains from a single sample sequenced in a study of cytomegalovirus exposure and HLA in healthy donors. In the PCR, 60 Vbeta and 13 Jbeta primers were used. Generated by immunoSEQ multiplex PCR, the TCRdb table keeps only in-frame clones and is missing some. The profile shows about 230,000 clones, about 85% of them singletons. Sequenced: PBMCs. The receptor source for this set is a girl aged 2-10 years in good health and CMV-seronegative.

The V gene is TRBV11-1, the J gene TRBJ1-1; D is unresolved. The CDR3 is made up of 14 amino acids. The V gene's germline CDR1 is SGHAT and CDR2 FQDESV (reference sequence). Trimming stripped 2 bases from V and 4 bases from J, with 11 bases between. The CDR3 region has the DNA TGTGCCAGCAGCTTACTTTTAGGAGGCACTGAAGCTTTCTTT. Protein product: CASSLLLGGTEAFF.

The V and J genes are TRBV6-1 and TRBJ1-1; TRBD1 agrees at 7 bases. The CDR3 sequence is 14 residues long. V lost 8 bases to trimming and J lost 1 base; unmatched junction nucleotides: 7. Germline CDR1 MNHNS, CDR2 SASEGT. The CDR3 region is CASYPGTANTEAFF. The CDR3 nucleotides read TGTGCCAGCTATCCCGGGACAGCGAACACTGAAGCTTTCTTT.

CDR3 loop: CASSEDRVNTEAFF. As DNA, the CDR3 is TGTGCCAGCAGTGAAGATCGGGTGAACACTGAAGCTTTCTTT. This sequence joins TRBV6-1 and TRBJ1-1; D is ambiguous. V lost 1 base, J lost 0 bases, and 6 bases lay in between. This CDR3 has 14 residues. Germline V gene sequence: CDR1 MNHNS, CDR2 SASEGT.

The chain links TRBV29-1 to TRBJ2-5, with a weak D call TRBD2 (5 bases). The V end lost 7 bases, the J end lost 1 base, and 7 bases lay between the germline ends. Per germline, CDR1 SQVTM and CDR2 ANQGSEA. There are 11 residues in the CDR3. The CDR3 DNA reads TGCAGCGCGGGGATCCAAGAGACCCAGTACTTC. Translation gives CSAGIQETQYF.

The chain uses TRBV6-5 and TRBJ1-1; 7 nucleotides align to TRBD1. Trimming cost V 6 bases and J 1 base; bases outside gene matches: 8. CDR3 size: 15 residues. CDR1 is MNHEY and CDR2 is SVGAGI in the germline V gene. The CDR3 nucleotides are TGTGCCAGCAGCATCCGGGGACAGCCGAACACTGAAGCTTTCTTT. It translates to CASSIRGQPNTEAFF.

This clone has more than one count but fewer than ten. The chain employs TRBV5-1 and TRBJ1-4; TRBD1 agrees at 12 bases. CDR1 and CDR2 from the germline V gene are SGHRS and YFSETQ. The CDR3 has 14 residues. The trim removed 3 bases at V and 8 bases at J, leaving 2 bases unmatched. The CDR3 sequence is CASSSGTGGEKLFF. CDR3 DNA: TGCGCCAGCAGCTCCGGGACAGGGGGCGAAAAACTGTTTTTT.

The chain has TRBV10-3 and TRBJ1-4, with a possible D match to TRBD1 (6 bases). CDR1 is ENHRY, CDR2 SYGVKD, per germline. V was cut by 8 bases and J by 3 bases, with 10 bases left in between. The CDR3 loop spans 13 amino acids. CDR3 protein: CAIGEGANEKLFF. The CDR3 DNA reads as TGTGCCATCGGAGAGGGGGCTAATGAAAAACTGTTTTTT.

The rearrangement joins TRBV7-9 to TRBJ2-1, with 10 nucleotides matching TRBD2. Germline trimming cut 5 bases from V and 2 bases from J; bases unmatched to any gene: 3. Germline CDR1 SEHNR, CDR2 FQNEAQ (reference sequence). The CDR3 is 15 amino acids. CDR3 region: CASSPLAGAYNEQFF. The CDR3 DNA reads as TGTGCCAGCAGCCCCCTAGCGGGGGCCTACAATGAGCAGTTCTTC.

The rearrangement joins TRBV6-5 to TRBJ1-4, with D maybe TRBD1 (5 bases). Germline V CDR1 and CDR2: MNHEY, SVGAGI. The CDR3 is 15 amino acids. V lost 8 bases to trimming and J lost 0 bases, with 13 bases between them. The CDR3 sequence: CASGRGYTTNEKLFF. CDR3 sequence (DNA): TGTGCCAGCGGGAGGGGATACACAACTAATGAAAAACTGTTTTTT.

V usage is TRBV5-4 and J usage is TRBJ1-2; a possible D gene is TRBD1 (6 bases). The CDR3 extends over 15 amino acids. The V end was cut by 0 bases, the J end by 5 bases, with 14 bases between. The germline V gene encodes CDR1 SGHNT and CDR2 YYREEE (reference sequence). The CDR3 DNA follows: TGTGCCAGCAGCTTGGCAGAACAGGGTAGATATGGCTACACCTTC. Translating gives CASSLAEQGRYGYTF.

CDR3 amino acids: CASSLPSRADGYTF. The CDR3, as DNA: TGTGCCAGCAGCTTGCCCTCCAGGGCCGATGGCTACACCTTC. The chain uses TRBV5-4 and TRBJ1-2, with D possibly matching TRBD1 (5 bases). V lost 1 base to trimming and J lost 6 bases, with 13 bases between them. The CDR3 sequence is 14 residues long. The germline V gene encodes CDR1 SGHNT and CDR2 YYREEE (reference sequence). Filled out from reference TRBV5-4 and TRBJ1-2, the complete variable domain reads ETGVTQSPTHLIKTRGQQVTLRCSSQSGHNTVSWYQQALGQGPQFIFQYYREEENGRGNFPPRFSGLQFPNYSSELNVNALELDDSALYLCASSLPSRADGYTFGSGTRLTVV.

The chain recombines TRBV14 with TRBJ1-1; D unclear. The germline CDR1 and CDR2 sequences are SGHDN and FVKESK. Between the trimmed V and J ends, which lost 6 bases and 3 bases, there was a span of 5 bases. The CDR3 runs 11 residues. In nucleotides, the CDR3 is TGTGCCAGCAGTCCGTACACTGAAGCTTTCTTT. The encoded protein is CASSPYTEAFF. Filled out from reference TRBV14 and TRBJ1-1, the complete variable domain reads EAGVTQFPSHSVIEKGQTVTLRCDPISGHDNLYWYRRVMGKEIKFLLHFVKESKQDESGMPNNRFLAERTGGTYSTLKVQPAELEDSGVYFCASSPYTEAFFGQGTRLTVV.

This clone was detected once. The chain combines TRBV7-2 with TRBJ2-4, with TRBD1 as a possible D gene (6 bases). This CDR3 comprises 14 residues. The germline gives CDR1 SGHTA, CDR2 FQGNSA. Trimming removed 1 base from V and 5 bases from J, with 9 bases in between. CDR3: CASSLVRGENIQYF. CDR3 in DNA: TGTGCCAGCAGCTTAGTCAGGGGAGAAAACATTCAGTACTTC.

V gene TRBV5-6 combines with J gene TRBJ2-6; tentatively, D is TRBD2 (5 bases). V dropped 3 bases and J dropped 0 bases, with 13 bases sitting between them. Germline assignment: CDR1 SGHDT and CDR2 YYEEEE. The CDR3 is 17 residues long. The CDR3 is CASSWRTPLSGANVLTF. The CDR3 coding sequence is TGTGCCAGCAGCTGGAGGACCCCTCTCTCTGGGGCCAACGTCCTGACTTTC.

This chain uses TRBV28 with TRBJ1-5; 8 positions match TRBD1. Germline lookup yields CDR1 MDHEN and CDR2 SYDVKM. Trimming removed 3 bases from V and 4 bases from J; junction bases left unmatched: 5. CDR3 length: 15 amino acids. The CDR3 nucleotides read TGTGCCAGCAGTTTCCCAGGGGGCTTTAATCAGCCCCAGCATTTT. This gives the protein CASSFPGGFNQPQHF.

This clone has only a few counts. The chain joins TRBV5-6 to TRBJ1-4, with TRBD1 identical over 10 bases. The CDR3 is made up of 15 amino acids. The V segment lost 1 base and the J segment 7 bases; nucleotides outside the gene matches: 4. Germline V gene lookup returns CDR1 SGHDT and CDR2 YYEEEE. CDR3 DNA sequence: TGTGCCAGCAGCTTGAATGGACAGGGGGTTGAAAAACTGTTTTTT. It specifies CASSLNGQGVEKLFF.

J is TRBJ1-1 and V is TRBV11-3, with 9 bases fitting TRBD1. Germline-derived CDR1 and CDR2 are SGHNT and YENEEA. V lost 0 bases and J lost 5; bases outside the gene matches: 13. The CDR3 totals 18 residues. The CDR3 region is CASSLDWSDYRGRTEAFF. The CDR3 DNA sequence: TGTGCCAGCAGCTTAGACTGGTCCGATTACAGGGGGCGGACTGAAGCTTTCTTT.

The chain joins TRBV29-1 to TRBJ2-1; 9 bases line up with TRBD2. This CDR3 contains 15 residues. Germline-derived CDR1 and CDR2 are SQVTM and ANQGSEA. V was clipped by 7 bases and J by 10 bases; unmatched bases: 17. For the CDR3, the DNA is TGCAGCGCTCACCCCGGGACTAGCCGGAAATACGAGCAGTTCTTC. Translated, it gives CSAHPGTSRKYEQFF.

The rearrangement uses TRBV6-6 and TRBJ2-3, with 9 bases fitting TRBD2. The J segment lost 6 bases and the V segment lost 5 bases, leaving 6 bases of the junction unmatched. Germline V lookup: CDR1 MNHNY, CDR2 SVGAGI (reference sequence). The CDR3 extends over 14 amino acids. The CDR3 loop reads CASSRSSGVDTQYF. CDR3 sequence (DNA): TGTGCCAGCAGTAGGTCTAGCGGGGTCGATACGCAGTATTTT.

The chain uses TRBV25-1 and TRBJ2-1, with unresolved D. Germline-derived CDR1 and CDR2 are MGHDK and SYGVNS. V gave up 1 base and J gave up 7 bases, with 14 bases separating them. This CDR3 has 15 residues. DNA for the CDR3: TGTGCCAGCAGTGAATCTGATACGCGAGCAAATGAGCAGTTCTTC. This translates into CASSESDTRANEQFF.

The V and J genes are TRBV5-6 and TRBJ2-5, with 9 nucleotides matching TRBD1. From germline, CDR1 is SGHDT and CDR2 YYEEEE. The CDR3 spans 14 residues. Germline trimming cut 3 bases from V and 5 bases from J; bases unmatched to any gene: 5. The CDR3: CASSSGQGIETQYF. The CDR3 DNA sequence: TGTGCCAGCAGCTCGGGACAGGGAATCGAGACCCAGTACTTC.

CDR3 residues: CASNQGWGTYGYTF. The CDR3, as DNA: TGTGCCAGCAACCAGGGGTGGGGGACCTATGGCTACACCTTC. The J gene is TRBJ1-2, the V gene TRBV2; a weak D match, TRBD1 (6 bases). Trimming took off 7 bases at V and 4 bases at J, with 16 bases between the two ends. The length of the CDR3 is 14 residues. The V gene's germline CDR1 is SNHLY and CDR2 FYNNEI.

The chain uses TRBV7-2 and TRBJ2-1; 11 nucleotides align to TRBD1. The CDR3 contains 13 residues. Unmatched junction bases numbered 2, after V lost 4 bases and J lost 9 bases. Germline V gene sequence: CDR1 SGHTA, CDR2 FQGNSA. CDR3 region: CASSYGTGGEQFF. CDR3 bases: TGTGCCAGCAGCTACGGGACAGGGGGTGAGCAGTTCTTC. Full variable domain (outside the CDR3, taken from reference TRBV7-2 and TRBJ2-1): GAGVSQSPSNKVTEKGKDVELRCDPISGHTALYWYRQSLGQGLEFLIYFQGNSAPDKSGLPSDRFSAERTGGSVSTLTIQRTQQEDSAVYLCASSYGTGGEQFFGPGTRLTVL.

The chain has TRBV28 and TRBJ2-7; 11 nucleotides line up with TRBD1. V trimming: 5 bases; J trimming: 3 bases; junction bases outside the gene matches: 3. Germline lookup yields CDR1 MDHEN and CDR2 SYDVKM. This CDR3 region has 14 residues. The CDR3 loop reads CASSGTGGDYEQYF. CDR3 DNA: TGTGCCAGCAGTGGGACAGGGGGGGACTACGAGCAGTACTTC.

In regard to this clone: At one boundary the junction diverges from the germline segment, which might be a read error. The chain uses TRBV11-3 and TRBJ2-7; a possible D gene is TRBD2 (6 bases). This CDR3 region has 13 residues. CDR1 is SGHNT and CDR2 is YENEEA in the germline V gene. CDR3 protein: CASSLTGTQRPSF. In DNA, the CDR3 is TGTGCCAGCAGCTTAACCGGGACTCAACGCCCCTCTTTC.

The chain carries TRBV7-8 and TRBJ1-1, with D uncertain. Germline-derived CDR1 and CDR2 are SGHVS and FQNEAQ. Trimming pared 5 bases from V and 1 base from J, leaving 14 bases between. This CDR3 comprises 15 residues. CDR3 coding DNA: TGTGCCAGCAGCACCCCTGCATCCGGGAACACTGAAGCTTTCTTT. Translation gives CASSTPASGNTEAFF. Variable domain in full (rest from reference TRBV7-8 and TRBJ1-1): GAGVSQSPRYKVAKRGQDVALRCDPISGHVSLFWYQQALGQGPEFLTYFQNEAQLDKSGLPSDRFFAERPEGSVSTLKIQRTQQEDSAVYLCASSTPASGNTEAFFGQGTRLTVV.

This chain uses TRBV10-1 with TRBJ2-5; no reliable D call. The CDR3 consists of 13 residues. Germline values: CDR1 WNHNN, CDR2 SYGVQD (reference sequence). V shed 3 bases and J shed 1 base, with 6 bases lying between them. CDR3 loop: CASSENSQETQYF. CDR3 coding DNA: TGCGCCAGCAGTGAAAACAGCCAAGAGACCCAGTACTTC.